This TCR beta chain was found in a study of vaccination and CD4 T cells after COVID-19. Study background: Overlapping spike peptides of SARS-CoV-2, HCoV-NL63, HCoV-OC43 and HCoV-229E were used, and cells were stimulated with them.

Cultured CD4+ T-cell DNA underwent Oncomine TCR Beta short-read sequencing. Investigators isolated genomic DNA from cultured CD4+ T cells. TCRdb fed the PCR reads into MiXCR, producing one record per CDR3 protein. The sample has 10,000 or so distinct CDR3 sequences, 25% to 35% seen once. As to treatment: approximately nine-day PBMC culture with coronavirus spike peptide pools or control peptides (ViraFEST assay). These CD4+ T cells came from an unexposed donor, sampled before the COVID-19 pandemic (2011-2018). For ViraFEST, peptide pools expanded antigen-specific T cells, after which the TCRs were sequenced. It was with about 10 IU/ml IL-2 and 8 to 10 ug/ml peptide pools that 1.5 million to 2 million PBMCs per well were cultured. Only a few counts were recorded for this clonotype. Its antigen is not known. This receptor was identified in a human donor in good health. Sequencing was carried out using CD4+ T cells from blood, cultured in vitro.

The CDR3 region has the DNA TGCAGTGCTAGAGATCGGGGCTTCTACACCGGGGAGCTGTTTTTT. It translates to CSARDRGFYTGELFF. This chain joins TRBV20-1 and TRBJ2-2; D assignment may be TRBD1 or TRBD2 (5 bases each). The germline V gene encodes CDR1 DFQATT and CDR2 SNEGSKA (reference sequence). This CDR3 comprises 15 residues. V lost 0 bases and J lost 3, with 11 bases in between.